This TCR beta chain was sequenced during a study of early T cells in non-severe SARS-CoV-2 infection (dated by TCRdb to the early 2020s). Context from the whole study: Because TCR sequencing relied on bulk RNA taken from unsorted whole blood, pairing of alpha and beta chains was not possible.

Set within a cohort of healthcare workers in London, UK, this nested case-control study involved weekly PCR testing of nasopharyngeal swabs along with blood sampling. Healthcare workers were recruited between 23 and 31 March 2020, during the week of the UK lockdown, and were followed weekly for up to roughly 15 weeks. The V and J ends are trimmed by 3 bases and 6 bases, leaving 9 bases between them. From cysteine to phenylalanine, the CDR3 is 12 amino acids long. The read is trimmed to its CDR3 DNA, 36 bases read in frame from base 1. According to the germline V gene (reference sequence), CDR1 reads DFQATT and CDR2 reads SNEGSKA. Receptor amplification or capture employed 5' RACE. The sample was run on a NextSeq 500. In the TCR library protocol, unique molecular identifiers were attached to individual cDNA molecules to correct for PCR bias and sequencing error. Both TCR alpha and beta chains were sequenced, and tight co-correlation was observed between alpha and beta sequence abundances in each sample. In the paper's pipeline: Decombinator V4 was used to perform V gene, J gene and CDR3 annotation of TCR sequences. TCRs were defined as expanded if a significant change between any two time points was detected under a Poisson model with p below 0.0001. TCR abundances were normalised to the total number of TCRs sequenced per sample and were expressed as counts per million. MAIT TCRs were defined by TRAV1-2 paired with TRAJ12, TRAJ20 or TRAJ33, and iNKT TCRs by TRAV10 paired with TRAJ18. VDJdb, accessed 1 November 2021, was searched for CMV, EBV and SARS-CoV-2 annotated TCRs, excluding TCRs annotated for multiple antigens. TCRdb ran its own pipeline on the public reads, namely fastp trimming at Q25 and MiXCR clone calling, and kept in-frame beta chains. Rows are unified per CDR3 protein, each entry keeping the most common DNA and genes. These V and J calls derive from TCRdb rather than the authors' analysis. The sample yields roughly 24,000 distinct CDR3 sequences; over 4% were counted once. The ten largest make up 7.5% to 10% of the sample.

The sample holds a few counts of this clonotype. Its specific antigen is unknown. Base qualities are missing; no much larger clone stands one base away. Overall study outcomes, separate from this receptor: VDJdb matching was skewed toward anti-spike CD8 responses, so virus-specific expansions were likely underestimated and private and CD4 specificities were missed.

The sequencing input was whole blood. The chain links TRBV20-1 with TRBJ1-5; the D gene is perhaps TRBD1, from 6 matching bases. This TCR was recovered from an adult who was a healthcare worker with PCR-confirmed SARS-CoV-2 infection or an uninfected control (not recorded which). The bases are TGCAGTGCTAGCTACAGGGCTCAGCCCCAGCATTTT. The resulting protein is CSASYRAQPQHF.